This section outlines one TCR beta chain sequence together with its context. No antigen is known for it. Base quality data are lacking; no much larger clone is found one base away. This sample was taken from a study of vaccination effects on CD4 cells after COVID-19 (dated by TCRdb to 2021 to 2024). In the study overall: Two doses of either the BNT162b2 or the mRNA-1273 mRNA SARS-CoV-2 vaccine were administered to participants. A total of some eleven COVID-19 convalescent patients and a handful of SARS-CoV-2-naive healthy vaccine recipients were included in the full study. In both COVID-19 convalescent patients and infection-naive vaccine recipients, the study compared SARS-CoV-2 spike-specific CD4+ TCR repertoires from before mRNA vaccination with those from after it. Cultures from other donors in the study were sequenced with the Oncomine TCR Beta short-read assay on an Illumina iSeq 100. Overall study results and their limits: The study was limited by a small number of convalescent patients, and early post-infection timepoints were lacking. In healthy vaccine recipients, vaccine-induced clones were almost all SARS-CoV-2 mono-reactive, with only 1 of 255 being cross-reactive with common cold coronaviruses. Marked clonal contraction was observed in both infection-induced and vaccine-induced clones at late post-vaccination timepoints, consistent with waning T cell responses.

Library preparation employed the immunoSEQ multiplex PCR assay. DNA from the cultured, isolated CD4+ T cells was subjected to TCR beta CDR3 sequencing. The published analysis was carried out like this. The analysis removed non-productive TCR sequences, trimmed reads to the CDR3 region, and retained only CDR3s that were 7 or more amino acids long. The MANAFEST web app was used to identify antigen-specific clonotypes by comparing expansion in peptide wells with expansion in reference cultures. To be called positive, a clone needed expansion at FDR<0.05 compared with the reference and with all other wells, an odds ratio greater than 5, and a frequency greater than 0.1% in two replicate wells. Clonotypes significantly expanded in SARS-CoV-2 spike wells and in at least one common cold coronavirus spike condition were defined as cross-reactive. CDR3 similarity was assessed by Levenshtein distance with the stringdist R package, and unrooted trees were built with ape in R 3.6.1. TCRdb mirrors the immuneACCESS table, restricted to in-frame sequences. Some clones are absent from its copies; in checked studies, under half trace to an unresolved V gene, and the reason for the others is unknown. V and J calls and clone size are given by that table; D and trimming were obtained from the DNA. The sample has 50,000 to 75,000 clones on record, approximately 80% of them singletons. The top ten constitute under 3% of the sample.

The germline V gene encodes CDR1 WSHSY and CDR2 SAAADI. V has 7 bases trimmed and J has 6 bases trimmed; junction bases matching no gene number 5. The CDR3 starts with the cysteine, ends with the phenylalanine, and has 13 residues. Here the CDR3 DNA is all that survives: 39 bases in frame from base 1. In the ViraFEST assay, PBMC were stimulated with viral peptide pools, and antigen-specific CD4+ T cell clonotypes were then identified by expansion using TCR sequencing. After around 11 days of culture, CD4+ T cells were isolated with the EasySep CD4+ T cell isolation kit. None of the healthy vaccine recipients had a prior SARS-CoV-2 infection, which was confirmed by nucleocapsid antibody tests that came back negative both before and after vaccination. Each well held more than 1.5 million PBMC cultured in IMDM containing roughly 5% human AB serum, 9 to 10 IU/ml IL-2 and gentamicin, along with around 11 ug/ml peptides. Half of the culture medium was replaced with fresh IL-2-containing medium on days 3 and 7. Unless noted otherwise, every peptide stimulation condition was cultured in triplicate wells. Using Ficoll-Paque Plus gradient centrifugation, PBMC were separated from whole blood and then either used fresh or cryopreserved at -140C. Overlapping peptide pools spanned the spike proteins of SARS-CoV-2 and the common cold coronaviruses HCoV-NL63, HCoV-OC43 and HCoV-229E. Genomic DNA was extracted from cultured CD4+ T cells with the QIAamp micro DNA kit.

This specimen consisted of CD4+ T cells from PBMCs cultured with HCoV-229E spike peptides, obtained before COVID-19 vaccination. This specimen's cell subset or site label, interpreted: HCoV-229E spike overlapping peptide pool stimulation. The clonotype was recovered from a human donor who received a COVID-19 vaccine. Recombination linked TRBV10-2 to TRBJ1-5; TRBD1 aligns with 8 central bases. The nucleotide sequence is TGCGCCAGCACCAGACAGGGGATTCAGCCCCAGCATTTT. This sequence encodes CASTRQGIQPQHF.